The T cell receptor (beta chain) under discussion was sequenced for a study of T cells after yellow fever vaccination. Study-level background: SMART-Seq v4 Ultra Low Input prepared libraries from low-cell fractions.

Notes on the study in general: Some clonotypes were seen in both the CD4 and the CD8 compartments. These made up a small share and likely arose from convergent recombination.

Regarding this clonotype: Its antigen is unknown.

A universal primer site and UMIs were added as TCR cDNA was made by 5'RACE template switching. TCRdb reprocessed the 5' RACE reads with MiXCR, giving one entry per CDR3 protein. The sample lists some 560,000 distinct CDR3 sequences; around 16% were seen once. This CDR3 spans 17 amino acids. The germline CDR1 and CDR2 sequences are KGHSH and LQKENI. V lost 3 bases, J lost 0 bases, and 8 bases stayed unmatched. This clonotype originated in a man aged 18 to 35 who received the YFV17D yellow fever vaccine. The source was PBMCs, collected around 5 days after the first yellow fever vaccination. The chain links TRBV18 to TRBJ2-7, with 10 bases identical to TRBD1. This CDR3 reads CASSPRPGQGGSYEQYV. For the CDR3, the DNA is TGTGCCAGCTCACCGCGGCCCGGACAGGGGGGCTCCTACGAGCAGTACGTC.